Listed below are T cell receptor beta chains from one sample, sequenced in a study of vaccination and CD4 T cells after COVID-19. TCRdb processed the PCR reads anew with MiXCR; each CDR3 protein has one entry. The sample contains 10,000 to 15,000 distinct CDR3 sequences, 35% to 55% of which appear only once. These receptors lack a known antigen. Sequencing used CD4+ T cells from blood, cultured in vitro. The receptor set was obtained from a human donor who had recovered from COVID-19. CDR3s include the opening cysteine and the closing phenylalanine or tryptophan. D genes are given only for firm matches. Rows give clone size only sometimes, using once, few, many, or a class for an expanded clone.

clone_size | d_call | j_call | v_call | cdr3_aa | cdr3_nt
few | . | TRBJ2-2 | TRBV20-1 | CSARQPGTGELFF | TGCAGTGCTAGACAACCAGGGACCGGGGAGCTGTTTTTT
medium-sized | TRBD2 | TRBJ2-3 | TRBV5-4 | CASSFGGGTDTQYF | TGTGCCAGCAGCTTTGGCGGGGGAACAGATACGCAGTATTTT
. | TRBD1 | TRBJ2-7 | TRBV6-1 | CASSRSGTGIYEQYF | TGTGCCAGCAGCCGATCCGGGACAGGGATATACGAGCAGTACTTC
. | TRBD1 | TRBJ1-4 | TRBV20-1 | CSATNGQGAVGKLFF | TGCAGTGCCACCAACGGACAGGGAGCCGTCGGAAAACTGTTTTTT
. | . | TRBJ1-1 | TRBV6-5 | CASSYSTRGQGTEAFF | TGTGCCAGCAGTTACTCGACCCGGGGGCAGGGCACTGAAGCTTTCTTT
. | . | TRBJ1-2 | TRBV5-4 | CASGETGNYGYTF | TGTGCCAGCGGGGAGACCGGTAACTATGGCTACACCTTC
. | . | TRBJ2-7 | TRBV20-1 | CSARDRLVSYEQYF | TGCAGTGCTAGAGACCGACTCGTAAGCTACGAGCAGTACTTC
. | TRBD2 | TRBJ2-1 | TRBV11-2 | CASSSGLAGGNNEQFF | TGTGCCAGCAGCTCGGGACTAGCGGGGGGGAACAATGAGCAGTTCTTC
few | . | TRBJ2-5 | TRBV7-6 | CASSLRRDAETQYF | TGTGCCAGCAGCTTACGACGGGACGCGGAGACCCAGTACTTC
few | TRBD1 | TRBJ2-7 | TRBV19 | CASSAIYRGENSYEQYF | TGTGCCAGTAGCGCCATTTACAGGGGCGAAAACTCCTACGAGCAGTACTTC
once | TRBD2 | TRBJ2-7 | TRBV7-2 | CASSFSGSKAEQYF | TGTGCCAGCAGCTTTAGCGGGAGTAAGGCCGAGCAGTACTTC
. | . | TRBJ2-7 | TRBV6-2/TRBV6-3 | CASISGLYEQYF | TGTGCCAGCATTTCGGGCCTATACGAGCAGTACTTC
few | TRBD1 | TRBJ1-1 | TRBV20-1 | CSAGDRSATEAFF | TGCAGTGCTGGGGACAGATCAGCCACTGAAGCTTTCTTT
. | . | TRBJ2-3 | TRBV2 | CASSKDTDTQYF | TGTGCCAGCAGTAAAGACACAGATACGCAGTATTTT
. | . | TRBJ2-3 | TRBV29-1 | CSVGPSGQYTDTQYF | TGCAGCGTTGGACCCTCGGGACAATACACAGATACGCAGTATTTT
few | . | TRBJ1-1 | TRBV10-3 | CAISESRGGDLTEAFF | TGTGCCATCAGTGAGTCGAGAGGAGGGGATCTCACTGAAGCTTTCTTT
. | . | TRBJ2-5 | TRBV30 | CAWSVGHAQETQYF | TGTGCCTGGAGTGTCGGTCATGCCCAAGAGACCCAGTACTTC
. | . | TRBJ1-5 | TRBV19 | CASSLRGFSNQPQHF | TGTGCCAGTAGCCTTAGAGGTTTTAGCAATCAGCCCCAGCATTTT
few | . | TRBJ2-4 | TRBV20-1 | CSARDSAKNIQYF | TGCAGTGCTAGAGACTCAGCCAAAAACATTCAGTACTTC
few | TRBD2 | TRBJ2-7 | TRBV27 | CASWRGTSDSYEQYF | TGTGCCAGCTGGAGAGGGACTAGCGATTCCTACGAGCAGTACTTC
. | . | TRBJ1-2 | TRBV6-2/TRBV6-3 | CASSYSTRARSYGYTF | TGTGCCAGCAGTTACTCGACCAGGGCCAGGTCCTATGGCTACACCTTC
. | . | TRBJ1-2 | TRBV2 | CASSESFVRNYGYTF | TGTGCCAGCAGTGAAAGTTTCGTCAGGAACTATGGCTACACCTTC
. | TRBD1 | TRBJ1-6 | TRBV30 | CAWTGGFNSPLHF | TGTGCCTGGACAGGGGGATTCAATTCACCCCTCCACTTT
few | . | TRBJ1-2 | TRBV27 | CASSPTQGLSYGYTF | TGTGCCAGCAGCCCCACACAGGGACTCAGCTATGGCTACACCTTC
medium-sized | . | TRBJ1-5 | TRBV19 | CASSIVENTYSNQPQHF | TGTGCCAGTAGTATTGTGGAGAATACCTATAGCAATCAGCCCCAGCATTTT
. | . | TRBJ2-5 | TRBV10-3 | CAISEVQGQETQYF | TGTGCCATCAGTGAGGTACAGGGCCAAGAGACCCAGTACTTC
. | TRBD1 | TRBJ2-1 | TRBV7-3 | CASSLTPQGGNEQFF | TGTGCCAGCAGCCTCACGCCACAGGGGGGCAATGAGCAGTTCTTC
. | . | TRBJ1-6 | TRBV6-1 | CASSPEGRSSSYNSPLHF | TGTGCCAGCAGCCCCGAAGGACGGTCGAGCTCCTATAATTCACCCCTCCACTTT
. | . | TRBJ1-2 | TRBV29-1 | CSVAGQSYQGYTF | TGCAGCGTTGCAGGGCAGTCTTATCAAGGCTACACCTTC
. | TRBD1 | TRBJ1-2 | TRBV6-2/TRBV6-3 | CASSYLTRTGARGYTF | TGTGCCAGCAGTTACTTAACTAGGACAGGGGCGCGTGGCTACACCTTC